Listed here is a single T cell receptor beta chain. Patients at the Seattle site were enrolled during active infection and followed longitudinally. Using immunoSEQ multiplex PCR, the repertoire was profiled, and TCRdb retains in-frame clones only, with some absent. Of roughly 300,000 clones in the sample, 91% were seen once. This record comes from a study of blood T cell repertoires in COVID-19. Whole-study context: The analysed material was cDNA or gDNA that came from T cells, B-cell-depleted T cells, or PBMCs.

Germline CDR1 LNHDA, CDR2 SQIVND (reference sequence). The CDR3 totals 15 residues. Unmatched junction bases numbered 1, after V lost 4 bases and J lost 4 bases. The sample was peripheral blood. The receptor comes from a woman between 25 and 40 years old with COVID-19, enrolled during active disease. This sequence joins TRBV19 and TRBJ2-3, with 14 bases identical to TRBD2. The CDR3, as DNA: TGTGCCAGTAGTACGGGACTAGCGGGAGCAGATACGCAGTATTTT. This translates into CASSTGLAGADTQYF.